The rows below give T cell receptor beta chains drawn from one sample of a study of CD8 T cells in Susac syndrome. Each CDR3 protein is one row after TCRdb ran MiXCR on the immunoSEQ multiplex PCR reads. Of about 430,000 distinct CDR3 sequences listed, roughly 85% were seen once; the top ten hold under 0.15%. The material sequenced was CD8+ T cells from PBMCs. These receptors were obtained from a human donor with multiple sclerosis. The CDR3 runs from the conserved cysteine through the conserved F or W. Each record gives: V gene, clone size, D gene, J gene, CDR3 protein, CDR3 DNA. The D gene is left open where the match is weak. A row's size may be missing; if present it is once, few, many or a size class.

V gene: TRBV27
clone size: NA
D gene: NA
J gene: TRBJ1-2
CDR3 protein: CASRIAGSSGYTF
CDR3 DNA: TGTGCCAGCAGGATCGCAGGGAGCAGTGGCTACACCTTC

V gene: TRBV6-2/TRBV6-3
clone size: NA
D gene: NA
J gene: TRBJ2-7
CDR3 protein: CASSYGETYEQYF
CDR3 DNA: TGTGCCAGCAGTTACGGGGAAACCTACGAGCAGTACTTC

V gene: TRBV5-5
clone size: NA
D gene: NA
J gene: TRBJ1-5
CDR3 protein: CASSSAGRPQHF
CDR3 DNA: TGTGCCAGCAGCTCGGCGGGGAGGCCCCAGCATTTT

V gene: TRBV10-3
clone size: NA
D gene: TRBD1
J gene: TRBJ1-2
CDR3 protein: CAINTGERAGGYTF
CDR3 DNA: TGTGCCATCAATACAGGGGAACGGGCGGGCGGCTACACCTTC

V gene: TRBV6-1
clone size: NA
D gene: NA
J gene: TRBJ2-7
CDR3 protein: CASERVSYEQYF
CDR3 DNA: TGTGCCAGCGAACGAGTCTCCTACGAGCAGTACTTC

V gene: TRBV27
clone size: NA
D gene: TRBD2
J gene: TRBJ2-2
CDR3 protein: CASSLPGGEYTGELFF
CDR3 DNA: TGTGCCAGCAGTCTCCCTGGGGGGGAGTACACCGGGGAGCTGTTTTTT

V gene: TRBV7-9
clone size: NA
D gene: TRBD1
J gene: TRBJ1-2
CDR3 protein: CASSPTGTYGYTF
CDR3 DNA: TGTGCCAGCAGCCCGACAGGGACCTATGGCTACACCTTC

V gene: TRBV6-5
clone size: NA
D gene: NA
J gene: TRBJ2-1
CDR3 protein: CASSSYYNEQFF
CDR3 DNA: TGTGCCAGCAGTTCCTATTACAATGAGCAGTTCTTC

V gene: TRBV28
clone size: NA
D gene: TRBD1
J gene: TRBJ1-5
CDR3 protein: CASSLDRGHDQPQHF
CDR3 DNA: TGTGCCAGCAGTCTCGACAGGGGGCACGATCAGCCCCAGCATTTT

V gene: TRBV20-1
clone size: NA
D gene: NA
J gene: TRBJ2-7
CDR3 protein: CSASSGYSSYEQYF
CDR3 DNA: TGCAGTGCTTCAAGCGGATATAGCTCCTACGAGCAGTACTTC

V gene: TRBV27
clone size: NA
D gene: NA
J gene: TRBJ1-5
CDR3 protein: CASSLSGHDQPQHF
CDR3 DNA: TGTGCCAGCAGTTTATCGGGGCACGATCAGCCCCAGCATTTT

V gene: TRBV27
clone size: NA
D gene: NA
J gene: TRBJ2-1
CDR3 protein: CASSFYLRVDNNEQFF
CDR3 DNA: TGTGCCAGCAGCTTTTACCTCCGGGTCGATAACAATGAGCAGTTCTTC

V gene: TRBV20-1
clone size: NA
D gene: NA
J gene: TRBJ2-2
CDR3 protein: CSARDTGRDTGELFF
CDR3 DNA: TGCAGTGCTAGAGATACGGGGCGGGACACCGGGGAGCTGTTTTTT

V gene: TRBV27
clone size: few
D gene: NA
J gene: TRBJ1-1
CDR3 protein: CASSFQVNTEAFF
CDR3 DNA: TGTGCCAGCAGTTTTCAGGTGAACACTGAAGCTTTCTTT

V gene: TRBV6-1
clone size: few
D gene: NA
J gene: TRBJ2-5
CDR3 protein: CASSEITETQYF
CDR3 DNA: TGTGCCAGCAGTGAAATCACAGAGACCCAGTACTTC

V gene: TRBV19
clone size: NA
D gene: NA
J gene: TRBJ1-1
CDR3 protein: CASSRTVVNTEAFF
CDR3 DNA: TGTGCCAGTAGTAGGACAGTGGTGAACACTGAAGCTTTCTTT

V gene: TRBV29-1
clone size: NA
D gene: NA
J gene: TRBJ2-1
CDR3 protein: CSVLVRVSEQFF
CDR3 DNA: TGCAGCGTTCTCGTCAGGGTCAGTGAGCAGTTCTTC

V gene: TRBV29-1
clone size: NA
D gene: NA
J gene: TRBJ2-1
CDR3 protein: CSVDRRAGNEQFF
CDR3 DNA: TGCAGCGTTGATCGAAGGGCCGGGAATGAGCAGTTCTTC

V gene: TRBV5-1
clone size: NA
D gene: TRBD1
J gene: TRBJ1-2
CDR3 protein: CASSSGQEMDGYTF
CDR3 DNA: TGCGCCAGCAGCTCGGGACAGGAGATGGATGGCTACACCTTC

V gene: TRBV4-1
clone size: NA
D gene: NA
J gene: TRBJ1-5
CDR3 protein: CASSQDAVGGAGPSNQPQHF
CDR3 DNA: TGCGCCAGCAGCCAAGATGCGGTGGGGGGCGCGGGCCCTAGCAATCAGCCCCAGCATTTT

V gene: TRBV4-1
clone size: NA
D gene: NA
J gene: TRBJ2-7
CDR3 protein: CASSQEWQTNEQYF
CDR3 DNA: TGCGCCAGCAGCCAAGAGTGGCAGACTAACGAGCAGTACTTC

V gene: TRBV10-3
clone size: NA
D gene: NA
J gene: TRBJ1-2
CDR3 protein: CAITGTEYGYTF
CDR3 DNA: TGTGCCATCACCGGGACGGAGTATGGCTACACCTTC

V gene: TRBV2
clone size: NA
D gene: NA
J gene: TRBJ1-4
CDR3 protein: CASSKVGFDSNEKLFF
CDR3 DNA: TGTGCCAGCAGCAAGGTGGGGTTCGACAGTAATGAAAAACTGTTTTTT

V gene: TRBV11-2
clone size: NA
D gene: NA
J gene: TRBJ2-1
CDR3 protein: CASSLDSRLGYNEQFF
CDR3 DNA: TGTGCCAGCAGCTTAGATTCAAGGTTGGGGTACAATGAGCAGTTCTTC

V gene: TRBV20-1
clone size: NA
D gene: TRBD1
J gene: TRBJ1-1
CDR3 protein: CSAWDRGMNTEAFF
CDR3 DNA: TGCAGTGCTTGGGACAGGGGCATGAACACTGAAGCTTTCTTT

V gene: TRBV7-9
clone size: NA
D gene: NA
J gene: TRBJ1-2
CDR3 protein: CASSETGFLSYGYTF
CDR3 DNA: TGTGCCAGCAGCGAAACAGGGTTTTTATCCTATGGCTACACCTTC

V gene: TRBV19
clone size: NA
D gene: NA
J gene: TRBJ1-5
CDR3 protein: CASSSDSSLFSNQPQHF
CDR3 DNA: TGTGCCAGTAGTAGTGATTCCAGTCTTTTTAGCAATCAGCCCCAGCATTTT

V gene: TRBV28
clone size: NA
D gene: NA
J gene: TRBJ1-2
CDR3 protein: CASSDPRETGGYTF
CDR3 DNA: TGTGCCAGCAGTGACCCGAGGGAAACGGGAGGCTACACCTTC

V gene: TRBV30
clone size: once
D gene: NA
J gene: TRBJ1-2
CDR3 protein: CAWRTGPYGYTF
CDR3 DNA: TGTGCCTGGAGAACAGGGCCTTATGGCTACACCTTC

V gene: TRBV27
clone size: NA
D gene: NA
J gene: TRBJ2-1
CDR3 protein: CASSFGTWNEQFF
CDR3 DNA: TGTGCCAGCAGTTTCGGGACGTGGAATGAGCAGTTCTTC

V gene: TRBV14
clone size: NA
D gene: NA
J gene: TRBJ2-1
CDR3 protein: CASSQEELGPLGEQFF
CDR3 DNA: TGTGCCAGCAGCCAAGAAGAGCTAGGCCCCCTCGGGGAGCAGTTCTTC

V gene: TRBV25-1
clone size: NA
D gene: NA
J gene: TRBJ2-1
CDR3 protein: CASSESPSSSYNEQFF
CDR3 DNA: TGTGCCAGCAGTGAAAGTCCCTCCAGCTCCTACAATGAGCAGTTCTTC

V gene: TRBV4-1
clone size: NA
D gene: NA
J gene: TRBJ1-2
CDR3 protein: CASSQGVGIMGPNYGYTF
CDR3 DNA: TGCGCCAGCAGCCAAGGAGTGGGGATTATGGGACCAAACTATGGCTACACCTTC

V gene: TRBV12-3/TRBV12-4
clone size: NA
D gene: NA
J gene: TRBJ2-2
CDR3 protein: CASSHNNGGAGAMYTGELFF
CDR3 DNA: TGTGCCAGCAGTCATAATAATGGAGGAGCGGGCGCTATGTACACCGGGGAGCTGTTTTTT

V gene: TRBV3-1
clone size: NA
D gene: NA
J gene: TRBJ2-5
CDR3 protein: CASSPLWSPYQETQYF
CDR3 DNA: TGTGCCAGCAGCCCCCTTTGGTCCCCCTACCAAGAGACCCAGTACTTC

V gene: TRBV27
clone size: NA
D gene: NA
J gene: TRBJ1-2
CDR3 protein: CASSSLGAGGYTF
CDR3 DNA: TGTGCCAGCAGTTCTCTGGGCGCAGGTGGCTACACCTTC

V gene: TRBV28
clone size: NA
D gene: TRBD2
J gene: TRBJ2-1
CDR3 protein: CASSPIGTSGRAFEQFF
CDR3 DNA: TGTGCCAGCAGTCCCATCGGGACTAGCGGGAGGGCGTTTGAGCAGTTCTTC

V gene: TRBV20-1
clone size: few
D gene: NA
J gene: TRBJ2-1
CDR3 protein: CSARDVTDNYNEQFF
CDR3 DNA: TGCAGTGCTAGAGATGTGACAGATAACTACAATGAGCAGTTCTTC

V gene: TRBV11-2
clone size: NA
D gene: NA
J gene: TRBJ2-7
CDR3 protein: CASRMSGHYEQYF
CDR3 DNA: TGTGCCAGCAGGATGTCGGGCCACTACGAGCAGTACTTC

V gene: TRBV6-6
clone size: NA
D gene: NA
J gene: TRBJ2-1
CDR3 protein: CASRKVGISYNEQFF
CDR3 DNA: TGTGCCAGCAGAAAAGTTGGGATCTCCTACAATGAGCAGTTCTTC

V gene: TRBV6-1
clone size: few
D gene: TRBD1
J gene: TRBJ2-2
CDR3 protein: CASLTGTGELFF
CDR3 DNA: TGTGCCAGCCTGACAGGGACCGGGGAGCTGTTTTTT

V gene: TRBV30
clone size: NA
D gene: NA
J gene: TRBJ2-3
CDR3 protein: CAWSPGTVSTDTQYF
CDR3 DNA: TGTGCCTGGAGTCCCGGGACGGTAAGCACAGATACGCAGTATTTT

V gene: TRBV5-4
clone size: once
D gene: TRBD1
J gene: TRBJ1-1
CDR3 protein: CASSHTGTGHTEAFF
CDR3 DNA: TGTGCCAGCAGCCACACCGGGACAGGCCACACTGAAGCTTTCTTT

V gene: TRBV7-8
clone size: NA
D gene: NA
J gene: TRBJ2-5
CDR3 protein: CASSQRESPGWETQYF
CDR3 DNA: TGTGCCAGCAGCCAGAGGGAGAGTCCGGGATGGGAGACCCAGTACTTC

V gene: TRBV27
clone size: NA
D gene: TRBD2
J gene: TRBJ2-1
CDR3 protein: CASSLRERSYNEQFF
CDR3 DNA: TGTGCCAGCAGTTTGCGGGAGAGGTCCTACAATGAGCAGTTCTTC

V gene: TRBV27
clone size: NA
D gene: NA
J gene: TRBJ1-1
CDR3 protein: CASSPTGGHTEAFF
CDR3 DNA: TGTGCCAGCAGTCCCACAGGAGGACACACTGAAGCTTTCTTT

V gene: TRBV27
clone size: NA
D gene: TRBD1
J gene: TRBJ2-7
CDR3 protein: CASSFSGQSYEQYF
CDR3 DNA: TGTGCCAGCAGTTTTTCGGGACAGTCCTACGAGCAGTACTTC

V gene: TRBV27
clone size: NA
D gene: NA
J gene: TRBJ2-1
CDR3 protein: CASSLAYNYNEQFF
CDR3 DNA: TGTGCCAGCAGTTTAGCTTACAACTACAATGAGCAGTTCTTC

V gene: TRBV30
clone size: NA
D gene: TRBD1
J gene: TRBJ2-7
CDR3 protein: CAWRYGQGAYEQYF
CDR3 DNA: TGTGCCTGGAGATACGGGCAGGGGGCTTACGAGCAGTACTTC

V gene: TRBV5-6
clone size: NA
D gene: TRBD1
J gene: TRBJ1-1
CDR3 protein: CASRETGLLNTEAFF
CDR3 DNA: TGTGCCAGCAGGGAGACAGGGTTGTTGAACACTGAAGCTTTCTTT